This T cell receptor (beta chain) was captured in a study of technical replicates of blood from several donors. Germline-derived CDR1 and CDR2 are MGHRA and YSYEKL. CDR3 length equals 20 residues. The V gene end was trimmed by 0 bases and the J gene end by 5 bases; junction bases not matched to a gene: 16. Using immunoSEQ multiplex PCR, the repertoire was profiled, and TCRdb retains in-frame clones only, with some absent. Of about 17,000 clones listed, 87% are singletons. The chain is built from TRBV4-1 and TRBJ2-2, with 9 bases identical to TRBD2. The sequence derives from a human donor in good health. Sequences were obtained from PBMCs. The CDR3 here is CASSQDRGLGGRARTGELFF. Written as DNA, the CDR3 is TGCGCCAGCAGCCAAGATAGGGGACTAGGCGGGAGGGCGAGGACCGGGGAGCTGTTTTTT.